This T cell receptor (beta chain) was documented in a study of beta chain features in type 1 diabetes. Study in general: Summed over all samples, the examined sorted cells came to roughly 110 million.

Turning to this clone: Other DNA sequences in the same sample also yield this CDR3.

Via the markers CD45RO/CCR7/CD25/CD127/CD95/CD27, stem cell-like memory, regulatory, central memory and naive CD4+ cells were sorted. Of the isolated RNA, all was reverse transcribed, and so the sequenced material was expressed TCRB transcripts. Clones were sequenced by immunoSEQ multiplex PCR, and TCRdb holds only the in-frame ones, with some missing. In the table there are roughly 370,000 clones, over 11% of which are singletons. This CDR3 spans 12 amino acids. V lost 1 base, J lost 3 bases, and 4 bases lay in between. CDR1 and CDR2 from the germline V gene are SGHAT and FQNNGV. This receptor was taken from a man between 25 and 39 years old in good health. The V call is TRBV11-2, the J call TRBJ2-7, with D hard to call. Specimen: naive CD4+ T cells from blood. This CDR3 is CASSLGSYEQYF. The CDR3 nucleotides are TGTGCCAGCAGCTTAGGAAGCTACGAGCAGTACTTC.